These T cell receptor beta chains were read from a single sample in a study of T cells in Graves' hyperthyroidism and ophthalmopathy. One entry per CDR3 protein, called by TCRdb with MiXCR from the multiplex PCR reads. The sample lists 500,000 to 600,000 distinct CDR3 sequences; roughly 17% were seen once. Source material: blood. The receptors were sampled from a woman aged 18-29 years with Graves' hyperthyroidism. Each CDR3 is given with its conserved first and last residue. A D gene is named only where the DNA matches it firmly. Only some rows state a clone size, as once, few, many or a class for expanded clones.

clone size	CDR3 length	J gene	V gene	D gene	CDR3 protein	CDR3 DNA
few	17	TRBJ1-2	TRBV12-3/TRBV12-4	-	CASSETGQSRWVYGYTF	TGTGCCAGCAGCGAGACAGGACAGTCACGGTGGGTCTATGGCTACACCTTC
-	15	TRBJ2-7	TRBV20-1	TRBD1	CSARNTGATAYEQYF	TGCAGTGCTAGAAACACAGGGGCCACCGCCTACGAGCAGTACTTC
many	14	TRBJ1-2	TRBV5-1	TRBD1	CASSFGQGDYGYTF	TGTGCCAGCAGCTTTGGACAGGGTGACTATGGCTACACCTTC
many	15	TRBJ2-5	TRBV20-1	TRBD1	CSASPWTGNQETQYF	TGCAGTGCTAGTCCCTGGACAGGGAACCAAGAGACCCAGTACTTC
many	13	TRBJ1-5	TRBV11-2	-	CASSLSRDQPQHF	TGTGCCAGCAGCTTATCCAGGGATCAGCCCCAGCATTTT
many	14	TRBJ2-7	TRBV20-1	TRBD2	CSAPRPREWYEQYF	TGCAGTGCTCCGCGGCCGCGGGAGTGGTACGAGCAGTACTTC
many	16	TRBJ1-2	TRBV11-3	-	CASSLDLTAGVYGYTF	TGTGCCAGCAGCTTAGATCTAACGGCGGGCGTGTATGGCTACACCTTC
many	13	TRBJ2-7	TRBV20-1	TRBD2	CSAIARGGDEQYF	TGCAGTGCCATAGCGCGGGGGGGCGATGAGCAGTACTTC
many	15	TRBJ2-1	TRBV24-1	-	CATSLTGPSVGEQFF	TGTGCCACCAGTTTGACGGGGCCCAGTGTAGGGGAGCAGTTCTTC
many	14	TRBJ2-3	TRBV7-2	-	CASSREGGSDTQYF	TGTGCCAGCAGCAGAGAGGGGGGCAGTGATACGCAGTATTTT
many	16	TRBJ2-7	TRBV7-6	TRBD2	CASSLAASGFPYEQYF	TGTGCCAGCAGCTTAGCGGCTAGCGGATTTCCTTACGAGCAGTACTTC
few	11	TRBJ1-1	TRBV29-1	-	CSAVAMAEAFF	TGCAGCGCGGTCGCCATGGCTGAAGCTTTCTTT
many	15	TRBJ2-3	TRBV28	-	CASSPRTPATYTQYF	TGTGCCAGCAGCCCTCGGACTCCTGCCACATATACGCAGTATTTT
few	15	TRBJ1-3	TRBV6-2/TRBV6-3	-	CASSYVGGSGNTIYF	TGTGCCAGCAGTTACGTCGGCGGGTCTGGAAACACCATATATTTT
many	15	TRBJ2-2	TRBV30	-	CAWSVPQRNTGELFF	TGTGCCTGGAGTGTACCTCAGAGGAACACCGGGGAGCTGTTTTTT
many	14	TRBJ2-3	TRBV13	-	CASSPGESTDTQYF	TGTGCCAGCAGCCCGGGTGAGAGCACAGATACGCAGTATTTT
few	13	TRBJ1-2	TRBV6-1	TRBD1	CASSEPSDRGYTF	TGTGCCAGCAGTGAGCCATCGGACAGGGGCTACACCTTC
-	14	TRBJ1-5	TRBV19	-	CASSTRRSNQPQHF	TGTGCCAGTAGTACCCGACGGTCCAATCAGCCCCAGCATTTT
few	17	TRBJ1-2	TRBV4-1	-	CASSQPPPTGPNYGYTF	TGCGCCAGCAGCCAACCCCCCCCAACAGGCCCGAACTATGGCTACACCTTC
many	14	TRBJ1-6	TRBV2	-	CASMKTAIHSPLHF	TGTGCCAGCATGAAGACAGCCATACATTCACCCCTCCACTTT
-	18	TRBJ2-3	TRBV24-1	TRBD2	CATSDLPSGGMITDTQYF	TGTGCCACCAGTGATTTGCCTAGCGGGGGGATGATCACAGATACGCAGTATTTT
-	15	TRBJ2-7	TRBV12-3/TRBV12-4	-	CASSLGGQGLYEQYF	TGTGCCAGCAGTTTGGGTGGCCAGGGTCTCTACGAGCAGTACTTC
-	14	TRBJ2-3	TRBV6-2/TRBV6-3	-	CASSDYRPPYTQYF	TGTGCCAGCAGTGACTACAGGCCGCCGTATACGCAGTATTTT
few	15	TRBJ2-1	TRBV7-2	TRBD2	CASSLVAGGPNEQFF	TGTGCCAGCAGCTTAGTAGCGGGGGGCCCCAATGAGCAGTTCTTC
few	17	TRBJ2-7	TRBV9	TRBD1	CASSVAPGQKFFYEQYF	TGTGCCAGCAGCGTAGCCCCGGGACAGAAGTTTTTCTACGAGCAGTACTTC
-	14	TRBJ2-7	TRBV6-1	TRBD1	CASRTGGIFDEQYF	TGTGCCAGCAGGACAGGGGGCATCTTCGACGAGCAGTACTTC
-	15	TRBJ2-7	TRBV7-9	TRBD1	CASSGHGTGVLEQYF	TGTGCCAGCAGCGGCCACGGGACAGGGGTTCTCGAGCAGTACTTC
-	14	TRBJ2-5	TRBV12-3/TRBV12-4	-	CASSFSGYLETQYF	TGTGCCAGCAGTTTTTCAGGGTATCTCGAGACCCAGTACTTC
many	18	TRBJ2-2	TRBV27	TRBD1	CASSLRGQGNWYIGELFF	TGTGCCAGCAGTTTAAGAGGACAGGGGAATTGGTATATCGGGGAGCTGTTTTTT
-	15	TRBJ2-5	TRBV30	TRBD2	CAWGRLAGDQETQYF	TGTGCCTGGGGGCGACTAGCGGGAGACCAAGAGACCCAGTACTTC
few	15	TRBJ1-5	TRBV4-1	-	CASSQGWGGFQPQHF	TGCGCCAGCAGCCAAGGGTGGGGAGGGTTTCAGCCCCAGCATTTT
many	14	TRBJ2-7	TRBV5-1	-	CASSSGIRGYEQYF	TGCGCCAGCAGCTCAGGGATTAGAGGCTACGAGCAGTACTTC
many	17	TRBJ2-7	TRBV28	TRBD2	CASSGGADFQGNYEQYF	TGTGCCAGCAGCGGGGGGGCAGATTTCCAGGGGAACTACGAGCAGTACTTC
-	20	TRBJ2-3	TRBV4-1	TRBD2	CASSQLIGGLAGEFTDTQYF	TGCGCCAGCAGCCAATTAATTGGGGGACTAGCGGGAGAGTTTACAGATACGCAGTATTTT
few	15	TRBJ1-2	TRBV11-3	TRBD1	CASKPSGVGGDGYTF	TGTGCCAGCAAACCTTCCGGGGTAGGGGGCGATGGCTACACCTTC
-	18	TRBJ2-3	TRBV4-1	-	CASSHSSGGRGSRDTQYF	TGCGCCAGCAGCCACTCCTCCGGCGGCAGGGGTAGTAGAGATACGCAGTATTTT
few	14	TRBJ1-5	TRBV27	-	CASSFGQSNQPQHF	TGTGCCAGCAGCTTTGGACAGAGTAATCAGCCCCAGCATTTT
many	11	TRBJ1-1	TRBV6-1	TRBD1	CASSQTGEAFF	TGTGCCAGCAGCCAGACAGGGGAAGCTTTCTTT
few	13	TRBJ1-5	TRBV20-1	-	CSAQQGLNQPQHF	TGCAGTGCACAGCAGGGTCTAAATCAGCCCCAGCATTTT
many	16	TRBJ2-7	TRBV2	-	CASSEKAGPVSYEQYF	TGTGCCAGCAGTGAAAAGGCAGGCCCCGTCTCCTACGAGCAGTACTTC
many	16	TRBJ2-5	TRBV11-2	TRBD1	CASRILRGTGGETQYF	TGTGCCAGCAGAATACTCCGTGGGACAGGGGGAGAGACCCAGTACTTC
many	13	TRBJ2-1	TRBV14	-	CASSRGAWDEQFF	TGTGCCAGCAGCCGGGGGGCCTGGGATGAGCAGTTCTTC
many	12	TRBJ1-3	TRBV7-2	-	CASSRGSDTIYF	TGTGCCAGCAGCAGGGGGTCGGACACCATATATTTT
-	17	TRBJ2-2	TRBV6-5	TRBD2	CASSFRGAGRFTGELFF	TGTGCCAGCAGTTTTCGTGGAGCGGGACGCTTCACCGGGGAGCTGTTTTTT
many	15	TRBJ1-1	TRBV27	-	CASSRSGTTNTEAFF	TGTGCCAGCAGTAGATCCGGGACAACCAACACTGAAGCTTTCTTT
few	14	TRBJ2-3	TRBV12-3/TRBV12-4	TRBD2	CASKAGVNADTQYF	TGTGCCAGCAAAGCGGGAGTAAACGCAGATACGCAGTATTTT
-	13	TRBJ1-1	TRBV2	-	CASRGNGGTEAFF	TGTGCCAGCAGGGGGAACGGGGGAACTGAAGCTTTCTTT
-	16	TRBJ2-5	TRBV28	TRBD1	CASSHSRTGGMETQYF	TGTGCCAGCAGCCACAGTCGGACAGGGGGCATGGAGACCCAGTACTTC
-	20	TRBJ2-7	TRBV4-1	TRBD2	CASSQDEWRLAGGLDYEQYF	TGCGCCAGCAGCCAAGATGAGTGGCGACTAGCGGGAGGTCTTGACTACGAGCAGTACTTC
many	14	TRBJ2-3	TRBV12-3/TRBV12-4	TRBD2	CASGPSGVADTQYF	TGTGCCAGCGGGCCTAGCGGGGTCGCGGATACGCAGTATTTT
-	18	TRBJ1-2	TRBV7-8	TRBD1	CASSLAPGTGGFRYGYTF	TGTGCCAGCAGCTTAGCCCCCGGGACAGGGGGTTTTCGCTATGGCTACACCTTC